This paragraph covers one TCR beta chain sequence. Its target is unknown. The data were taken from a study of cytomegalovirus exposure and HLA in healthy donors. Study results and limitations: Testing in vitro showed three CMV-associated chains specific for CMV antigens.

CDR3 length equals 15 residues. V was pared by 6 bases and J by 2 bases, with 5 bases of the junction left unmatched. CDR1 and CDR2 (germline): MNHNY, SVGAGI (reference sequence). Measured with immunoSEQ multiplex PCR; TCRdb has only the in-frame clones, and not every one. The data show about 130,000 clones, around nine tenths seen once. The material sequenced was PBMCs. The origin of this receptor is a man in his thirties or forties in good health and CMV-seronegative. The chain joins TRBV6-6 to TRBJ2-5, with 11 bases lining up with TRBD2. The CDR3: CASRGGLAEQETQYF. CDR3 in DNA: TGTGCCAGCAGAGGGGGACTAGCGGAGCAAGAGACCCAGTACTTC.